This is a list of T cell receptor beta chains from one sample in a study of shared clonotypes between healthy human individuals. The table came from immunoSEQ multiplex PCR; TCRdb's copy has only in-frame clones and leaves some out. The sample consists of about 560,000 clones, roughly 79% of them appearing once. Sequencing was done on a sample of PBMCs. The receptors originated from a woman in her 40s in good health. Some clones in this sample may be carry-over from other donors' samples. The CDR3 runs from the conserved cysteine through the conserved F or W. The D gene is left open where the match is weak. Not all rows give a size; the values are once, few, many and, for expanded clones, a class.

v_call	clone_size	d_call	j_call	cdr3_aa	cdr3_nt
TRBV30	few	.	TRBJ1-2	CAWSGVTFYGYTF	TGTGCCTGGAGTGGCGTGACATTCTATGGCTACACCTTC
TRBV28	.	.	TRBJ2-3	CASRDSNTDTQYF	TGTGCCAGCAGGGACAGTAACACAGATACGCAGTATTTT
TRBV2	many	TRBD2	TRBJ2-1	CASRRAGGGSNEQFF	TGTGCCAGCAGGCGTGCGGGGGGAGGGTCCAATGAGCAGTTCTTC
TRBV6-1	.	.	TRBJ1-4	CASSGGGAGEKLFF	TGTGCCAGCAGTGGGGGTGGGGCTGGGGAAAAACTGTTTTTT
TRBV27	.	TRBD1	TRBJ1-3	CASSLQGAPGNTIYF	TGTGCCAGCAGTTTACAGGGGGCGCCGGGAAACACCATATATTTT
TRBV5-4	.	.	TRBJ2-7	CASSLDIVSYEQYF	TGTGCCAGCAGCTTGGATATAGTCTCCTACGAGCAGTACTTC
TRBV28	.	.	TRBJ2-3	CASSLSWGVSTDTQYF	TGTGCCAGCAGTTTATCGTGGGGAGTTAGCACAGATACGCAGTATTTT
TRBV28	.	TRBD1	TRBJ1-5	CASTPWDSSNQPQHF	TGTGCCAGCACCCCGTGGGACAGCAGCAATCAGCCCCAGCATTTT
TRBV5-1	many	.	TRBJ1-1	CASSLGGGATEAFF	TGCGCCAGCAGCCTCGGCGGGGGTGCCACTGAAGCTTTCTTT
TRBV28	.	.	TRBJ1-5	CASGRDEAREPQHF	TGTGCCAGCGGCCGGGATGAGGCAAGAGAGCCCCAGCATTTT
TRBV7-9	.	TRBD1	TRBJ2-3	CASSVPRQGADTQYF	TGTGCCAGCAGCGTCCCTCGACAGGGTGCGGATACGCAGTATTTT